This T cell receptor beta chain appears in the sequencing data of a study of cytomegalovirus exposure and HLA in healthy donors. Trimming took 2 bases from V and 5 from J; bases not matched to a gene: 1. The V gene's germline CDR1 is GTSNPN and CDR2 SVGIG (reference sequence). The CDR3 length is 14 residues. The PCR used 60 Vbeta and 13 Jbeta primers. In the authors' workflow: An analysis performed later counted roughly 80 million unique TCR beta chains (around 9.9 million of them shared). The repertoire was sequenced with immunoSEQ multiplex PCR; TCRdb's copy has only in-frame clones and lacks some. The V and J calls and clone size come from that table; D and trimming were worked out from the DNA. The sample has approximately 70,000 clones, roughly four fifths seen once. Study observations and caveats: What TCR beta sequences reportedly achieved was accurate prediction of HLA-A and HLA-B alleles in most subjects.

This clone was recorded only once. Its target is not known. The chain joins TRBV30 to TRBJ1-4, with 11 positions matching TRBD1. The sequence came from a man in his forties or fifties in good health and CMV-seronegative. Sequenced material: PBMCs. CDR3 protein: CAWSRDRGNEKLFF. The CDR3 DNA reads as TGTGCCTGGAGTAGGGACAGGGGGAATGAAAAACTGTTTTTT.